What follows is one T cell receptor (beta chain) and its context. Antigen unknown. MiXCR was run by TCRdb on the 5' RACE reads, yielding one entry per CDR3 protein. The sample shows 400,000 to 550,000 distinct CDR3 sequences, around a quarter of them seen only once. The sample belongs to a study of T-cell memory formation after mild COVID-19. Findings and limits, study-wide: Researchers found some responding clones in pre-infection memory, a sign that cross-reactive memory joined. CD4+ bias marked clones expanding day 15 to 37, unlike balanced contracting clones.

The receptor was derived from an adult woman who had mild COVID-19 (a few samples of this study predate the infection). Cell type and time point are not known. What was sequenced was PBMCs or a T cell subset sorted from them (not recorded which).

CDR3 amino acids: CASSYVQGYEQYF. DNA of the CDR3: TGCGCCAGCAGCTACGTACAGGGTTACGAGCAGTACTTC. The J gene is TRBJ2-7, the V gene TRBV5-1; D is possibly TRBD1 (6 bases). The CDR3 sequence is 13 residues long. Germline V gene sequence: CDR1 SGHRS, CDR2 YFSETQ. V gave up 3 bases and J gave up 4 bases, with 11 bases separating them.